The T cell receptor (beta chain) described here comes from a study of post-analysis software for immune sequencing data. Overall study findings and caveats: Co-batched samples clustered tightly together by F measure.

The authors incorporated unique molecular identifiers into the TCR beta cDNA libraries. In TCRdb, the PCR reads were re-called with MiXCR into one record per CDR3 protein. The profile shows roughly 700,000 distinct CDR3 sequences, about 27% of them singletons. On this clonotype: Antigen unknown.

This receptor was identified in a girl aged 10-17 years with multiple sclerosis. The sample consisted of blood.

In nucleotides, the CDR3 is TGTGCCAGCAGTTGGAGCTTCTACGAGCAGTACTTC. Amino acids: CASSWSFYEQYF. The chain links TRBV28 to TRBJ2-7, with unresolved D. The CDR3 is 12 amino acids. Germline assignment: CDR1 MDHEN and CDR2 SYDVKM. The V and J ends lost 4 bases and 3 bases respectively, with 7 bases between them.